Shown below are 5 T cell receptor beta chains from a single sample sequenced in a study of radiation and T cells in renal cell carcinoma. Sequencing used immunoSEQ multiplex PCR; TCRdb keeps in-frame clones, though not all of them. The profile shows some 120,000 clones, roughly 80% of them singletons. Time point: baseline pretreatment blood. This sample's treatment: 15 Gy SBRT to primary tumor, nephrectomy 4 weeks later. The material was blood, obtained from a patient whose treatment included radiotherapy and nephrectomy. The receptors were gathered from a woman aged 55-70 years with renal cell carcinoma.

The CDR3 is CASSIGTGGLTEAFF. CDR3 bases: TGCGCCAGCAGCATTGGGACAGGGGGACTGACTGAAGCTTTCTTT. V gene TRBV5-1 combines with J gene TRBJ1-1; 11 nucleotides agree with TRBD1. The junction had 7 bases not matched to a gene; V was cut back by 4 bases and J by 5 bases. The germline V gene has CDR1 SGHRS and CDR2 YFSETQ. There are 15 residues in the CDR3.

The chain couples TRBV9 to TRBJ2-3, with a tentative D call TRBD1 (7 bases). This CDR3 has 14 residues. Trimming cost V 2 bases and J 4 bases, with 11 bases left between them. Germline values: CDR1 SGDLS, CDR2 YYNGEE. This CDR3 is CASSVEGASDTQYF. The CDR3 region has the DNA TGTGCCAGCAGCGTGGAGGGGGCGTCAGATACGCAGTATTTT.

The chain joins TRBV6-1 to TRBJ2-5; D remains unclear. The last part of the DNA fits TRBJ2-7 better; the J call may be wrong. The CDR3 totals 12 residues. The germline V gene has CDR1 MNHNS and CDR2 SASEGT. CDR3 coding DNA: TGTGCCAGCTTAGGCCACCTTAACGAGCAGTACTTC. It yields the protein CASLGHLNEQYF.

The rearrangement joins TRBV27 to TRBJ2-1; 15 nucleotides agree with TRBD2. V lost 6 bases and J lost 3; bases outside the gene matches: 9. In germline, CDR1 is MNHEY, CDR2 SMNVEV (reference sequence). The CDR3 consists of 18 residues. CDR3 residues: CASSYRTSGRADYNEQFF. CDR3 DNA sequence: TGTGCCAGCAGCTATCGGACTAGCGGGAGGGCCGACTACAATGAGCAGTTCTTC.

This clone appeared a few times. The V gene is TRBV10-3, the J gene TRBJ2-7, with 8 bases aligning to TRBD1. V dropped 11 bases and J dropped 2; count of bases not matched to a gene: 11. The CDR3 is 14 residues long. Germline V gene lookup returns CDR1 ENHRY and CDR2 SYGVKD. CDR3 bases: TGTGCCGCCAAGGGGGACAGGAGGACCTACGAGCAGTACTTC. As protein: CAAKGDRRTYEQYF.